This T cell receptor beta chain was retrieved from a study of blood T cell repertoires in COVID-19. The method was immunoSEQ multiplex PCR; TCRdb's version includes in-frame clones alone and lacks a portion of them. The repertoire includes about 190,000 clones, roughly 80% of them detected once, and about 13% sits in the top ten. Germline CDR1 is LGHDT and CDR2 is YNNKEL (reference sequence). The CDR3 sequence is 14 residues long. Trimming removed 3 bases from V and 6 bases from J; junction bases left unmatched: 5. Sequenced material: peripheral blood. This chain joins TRBV3-1 (or the pseudogene TRBV3-2) and TRBJ2-7; 10 bases line up with TRBD1. This TCR was recovered from a man aged 50 to 59 who had recovered from COVID-19. This chain's CDR3 is CASSHRQGASEQYF. The CDR3 nucleotides read TGTGCCAGCAGCCACCGACAGGGGGCGAGCGAGCAGTACTTC.